This TCR beta chain was documented in a study of T-cell reconstitution after alpha-beta-depleted transplantation in children. The TCRbeta library incorporated unique molecular identifiers. TCRdb ran MiXCR on the PCR reads and lists one entry per CDR3 protein. The repertoire has approximately 220,000 distinct CDR3 sequences, approximately 15% of them found once; the top ten carry roughly two fifths. This clonotype was detected a few times. Its antigen is undetermined. The CDR3 is 15 amino acids. Trimming removed 4 bases from V and 6 bases from J; junction bases left unmatched: 6. The germline V gene encodes CDR1 LGHDT and CDR2 YNNKEL (reference sequence). Study conclusions and caveats: There were some patients whose high TCRbeta diversity at day 60 came from surviving recipient T cells and thymic progenitors. T-cell numbers and diversity one year post-transplant derived largely from freshly generated T cells. Expanded graft clones, several hundred of them, were reportedly the source of alpha-beta T cells about two months after transplant.

J is TRBJ2-1 and V is TRBV3-1, with 10 bases matching TRBD1. This sample comprised PBMCs, mostly from graft donor cells, obtained 360 days after TCRalphabeta/CD19-depleted stem cell transplant. This sequence was found in a male patient between 2 and 9 years old who had a stem cell transplant for acute lymphoblastic leukemia, so the T cells may come from the graft donor. CDR3 coding DNA: TGTGCCAGCAGCCTCCTACGGACAGGGGGCAATGAGCAGTTCTTC. Translating gives CASSLLRTGGNEQFF.